The rows below give T cell receptor beta chains drawn from one sample of a study of molecular identifiers for immune sequencing clone quantification. TCRdb re-derived calls from the PCR reads in MiXCR, one entry per CDR3 protein. The table lists about 510,000 distinct CDR3 sequences, about a quarter of them singletons. The sample consisted of naive CD8+ T cells from blood, with Jurkat cell RNA spiked in. Receptors were obtained from a human donor in good health. Some libraries in this study had Jurkat cell RNA spiked in. Both conserved end residues are part of each CDR3. D genes are given only for firm matches. Size values are once, few and many counts, or a class for expanded clones, and some rows have none.

>.|15|.|TRBJ2-1|TRBV5-8
CASIPGPSSYNEQFF
TGTGCCAGCATTCCGGGCCCGAGCTCCTACAATGAGCAGTTCTTC
>.|14|few|TRBJ1-2|TRBV29-1
CSVEVGVTTRPDTF
TGCAGCGTTGAAGTGGGAGTTACGACAAGGCCGGACACCTTC
>TRBD2|19|few|TRBJ2-4|TRBV7-2
CASSLVAGSLSGAKNIQYF
TGTGCCAGCAGCTTAGTAGCGGGATCTTTATCGGGGGCCAAAAACATTCAGTACTTC
>.|14|many|TRBJ1-1|TRBV5-4
CASSLFGGYTEAFF
TGTGCCAGCAGCTTGTTCGGAGGGTACACTGAAGCTTTCTTT
>.|17|few|TRBJ1-2|TRBV3-1
CASSPTPGTDFSYGYTF
TGTGCCAGCAGCCCCACCCCCGGGACGGATTTTTCCTATGGCTACACCTTC
>TRBD1|15|.|TRBJ1-1|TRBV27
CASRSRDRVHTEAFF
TGTGCCAGCAGATCGCGGGACAGGGTCCACACTGAAGCTTTCTTT
>.|14|few|TRBJ1-2|TRBV12-3/TRBV12-4
CASSFWFEGDGYTF
TGTGCCAGCAGTTTCTGGTTTGAGGGGGATGGCTACACCTTC
>TRBD1|15|.|TRBJ2-5|TRBV7-9
CASSPKTGLGEAQYF
TGTGCCAGCAGCCCGAAGACAGGGTTAGGAGAGGCCCAGTACTTC
>TRBD1|15|few|TRBJ1-1|TRBV13
CASSTRQGMNTEAFF
TGTGCCAGCAGCACCCGACAGGGGATGAACACTGAAGCTTTCTTT
>.|13|.|TRBJ2-1|TRBV28
CASVGSPQSEQFF
TGTGCCAGCGTAGGTTCACCTCAGAGTGAGCAGTTCTTC
>.|15|few|TRBJ2-1|TRBV5-1
CASSSGEGNYNEQFF
TGCGCCAGCAGCTCCGGCGAGGGGAACTACAATGAGCAGTTCTTC
>TRBD1|14|.|TRBJ2-7|TRBV27
CASSSGTAGYEQYF
TGTGCCAGCAGCTCCGGGACAGCCGGTTACGAGCAGTACTTC
>TRBD1|14|few|TRBJ2-7|TRBV30
CAWSVDRQGYEQYF
TGTGCCTGGAGTGTCGATCGACAGGGGTACGAGCAGTACTTC
>.|17|.|TRBJ2-7|TRBV6-1
CASSYPRGWGGSYEQYF
TGTGCCAGCAGTTACCCCCGGGGGTGGGGAGGAAGCTACGAGCAGTACTTC
>.|15|many|TRBJ1-1|TRBV28
CASVTPTSLNTEAFF
TGTGCCAGCGTAACCCCCACCTCTCTGAACACTGAAGCTTTCTTT
>.|17|.|TRBJ2-2|TRBV4-3
CASSQDAGALNTGELFF
TGCGCCAGCAGCCAAGACGCAGGGGCGCTTAACACCGGGGAGCTGTTTTTT
>.|17|.|TRBJ1-1|TRBV5-6
CASSLWGVKNSGTEAFF
TGTGCCAGCAGCTTGTGGGGGGTCAAAAATTCGGGCACTGAAGCTTTCTTT
>.|14|.|TRBJ2-7|TRBV27
CASRAQGLGYEQYF
TGTGCCAGCAGGGCACAGGGACTCGGCTACGAGCAGTACTTC
>.|16|.|TRBJ2-2|TRBV2
CASREGTHPNTGELFF
TGTGCCAGCAGAGAAGGGACCCACCCGAACACCGGGGAGCTGTTTTTT
>.|16|.|TRBJ2-3|TRBV9
CASSVGSYLSTDTQYF
TGTGCCAGCAGCGTAGGTTCCTACTTGAGCACAGATACGCAGTATTTT
>.|16|many|TRBJ1-3|TRBV12-3/TRBV12-4
CASSLAGLGSGNTIYF
TGTGCCAGCAGTTTAGCGGGGTTGGGCTCTGGAAACACCATATATTTT
>.|16|.|TRBJ2-3|TRBV6-2/TRBV6-3
CASGERGPPAAATQYF
TGTGCCAGCGGAGAAAGGGGACCTCCCGCCGCAGCTACGCAGTATTTT
>.|14|few|TRBJ2-7|TRBV7-2
CASSLGAGFYEQYF
TGTGCCAGCAGCTTAGGGGCGGGATTCTACGAGCAGTACTTC
>.|14|few|TRBJ1-1|TRBV4-3
CASSQEQGSTEAFF
TGCGCCAGCAGCCAAGAGCAGGGAAGCACTGAAGCTTTCTTT
>TRBD1|15|few|TRBJ1-4|TRBV13
CASSYGQGLGEKLFF
TGTGCCAGCAGCTACGGACAGGGATTGGGCGAAAAACTGTTTTTT
>.|15|few|TRBJ2-3|TRBV12-3/TRBV12-4
CASRAGTAPTDTQYF
TGTGCCAGCAGGGCGGGGACAGCTCCCACAGATACGCAGTATTTT
>.|17|.|TRBJ1-1|TRBV5-6
CASSLKAGRNTNTEAFF
TGTGCCAGCAGCCTGAAGGCGGGGCGAAACACGAACACTGAAGCTTTCTTT
>.|15|few|TRBJ2-3|TRBV4-3
CASRPGTGAGDTQYF
TGCGCCAGCCGCCCCGGAACAGGTGCCGGAGATACGCAGTATTTT
>.|13|many|TRBJ2-3|TRBV29-1
CSVDTGATDTQYF
TGCAGCGTTGACACCGGGGCCACAGATACGCAGTATTTT
>TRBD2|16|many|TRBJ2-7|TRBV20-1
CSAKDRQIAGAYEQYF
TGCAGTGCTAAGGACAGGCAGATAGCGGGAGCCTACGAGCAGTACTTC
>.|14|few|TRBJ1-1|TRBV5-6
CASSLELRNTEAFF
TGTGCCAGCAGCTTGGAGCTCAGGAACACTGAAGCTTTCTTT
>.|11|many|TRBJ2-1|TRBV6-2/TRBV6-3
CASRWDNEQFF
TGTGCCAGCAGATGGGACAATGAGCAGTTCTTC
>.|13|few|TRBJ2-7|TRBV11-1
CASSPGAKYEQYF
TGTGCCAGCAGCCCCGGGGCTAAATACGAGCAGTACTTC
>TRBD1|16|.|TRBJ2-2|TRBV7-6
CASSRRDRGETGELFF
TGTGCCAGCAGCCGAAGGGACAGGGGAGAGACCGGGGAGCTGTTTTTT
>.|13|many|TRBJ1-1|TRBV7-9
CASSSELGIEAFF
TGTGCCAGCAGCTCCGAGCTTGGAATTGAAGCTTTCTTT
>.|16|.|TRBJ2-7|TRBV4-3
CASSQRHGTPSYEQYF
TGCGCCAGCAGCCAAAGGCACGGGACACCCTCCTACGAGCAGTACTTC
>.|13|many|TRBJ2-7|TRBV20-1
CSAREAGHYEQYF
TGCAGTGCTAGAGAGGCGGGTCACTACGAGCAGTACTTC
>.|15|.|TRBJ2-2|TRBV30
CACLPGSRNTGELFF
TGTGCCTGTCTCCCGGGGAGCCGGAACACCGGGGAGCTGTTTTTT
>TRBD1|17|many|TRBJ1-5|TRBV4-1
CASSQVTGGEGNQPQHF
TGCGCCAGCAGCCAAGTTACAGGGGGCGAGGGCAATCAGCCCCAGCATTTT
>.|15|.|TRBJ1-3|TRBV6-2/TRBV6-3
CASSYGQSSGNTIYF
TGTGCCAGCAGTTACGGACAGAGCTCTGGAAACACCATATATTTT
>TRBD2|15|.|TRBJ2-2|TRBV7-9
CASSLIAGNTGELFF
TGTGCCAGCAGCCTGATAGCGGGAAACACCGGGGAGCTGTTTTTT
>.|14|few|TRBJ2-7|TRBV15
CATSRVQKAYEQYF
TGTGCCACCAGCAGAGTCCAGAAAGCCTACGAGCAGTACTTC
>.|12|many|TRBJ2-7|TRBV6-6
CASSYSEGEQYF
TGTGCCAGCAGTTATTCGGAGGGCGAGCAGTACTTC
>.|16|.|TRBJ2-7|TRBV2
CASSEYWQGPYNEQYF
TGTGCCAGCAGTGAATATTGGCAGGGGCCCTACAATGAGCAGTACTTC
>.|14|few|TRBJ1-5|TRBV24-1
CATSDLAVNQPQHF
TGTGCCACCAGTGATTTGGCAGTCAATCAGCCCCAGCATTTT
>.|18|.|TRBJ1-6|TRBV4-1
CASSQDETVSTYNSPLHF
TGCGCCAGCAGCCAAGATGAGACTGTAAGCACCTATAATTCACCCCTCCACTTT
>.|14|many|TRBJ2-1|TRBV29-1
CSARDSSSYNEQFF
TGCAGCGCCCGGGACTCGAGCTCCTACAATGAGCAGTTCTTC
>TRBD1|16|many|TRBJ2-3|TRBV13
CASSLGIEGATDTQYF
TGTGCCAGCAGCTTAGGGATCGAGGGGGCCACAGATACGCAGTATTTT
>.|11|many|TRBJ2-1|TRBV11-2
CASSLLNEQFF
TGTGCCAGCAGCTTACTGAATGAGCAGTTCTTC
>.|14|many|TRBJ1-1|TRBV7-9
CASSPRVLNTEAFF
TGTGCCAGCAGTCCTAGGGTCCTGAACACTGAAGCTTTCTTT
>TRBD2|15|many|TRBJ2-1|TRBV6-5
CASSYSGGGADEQFF
TGTGCCAGCAGTTACTCGGGCGGGGGGGCGGATGAGCAGTTCTTC
>.|12|few|TRBJ1-2|TRBV5-6
CASSSTLGGYTF
TGTGCCAGCAGCTCCACATTGGGAGGCTACACCTTC
>.|12|many|TRBJ2-7|TRBV20-1
CSAPRTEYEQYF
TGCAGTGCTCCGAGGACGGAGTACGAGCAGTACTTC